The sequence of this T cell receptor (beta chain) was determined in a study of neurological immune-mediated disorders. Study findings and constraints: TCR-beta repertoires seemed private in all groups, with no expanded CDR3 amino acid sequences shared.

Individuals who volunteered at a blood bank located in Maryland, USA, made up the group of healthy controls. The sample holds many counts of this clonotype. The antigen is undetermined. It was by 5'RACE with 10-nucleotide random UMIs that the cDNA was made. TCRdb recomputed calls from the 5' RACE reads with MiXCR, one row per CDR3 protein. This sample carries around 79,000 distinct CDR3 sequences, approximately 14% of them seen once, and the ten largest clones take more than 6%. The sequence was obtained from a woman aged 45-60 years in good health. The sample consisted of PBMCs.

CDR3 loop: CASSPMGGDREQYF. In DNA, the CDR3 is TGTGCCAGCTCACCGATGGGGGGGGATCGTGAGCAGTACTTC. The chain combines TRBV18 with TRBJ2-7; 7 nucleotides align to TRBD2. Per germline, CDR1 KGHSH and CDR2 LQKENI. This CDR3 has 14 residues. The junction had 9 bases not matched to a gene; V was cut back by 3 bases and J by 7 bases.